The source of this TCR beta chain is a study of CD8+ T cells in alopecia areata. Looking at the study overall: Each day, treated patients took oral tofacitinib twice, at 5 to 10 mg per dose.

The study, taken as a whole, reports: Numerous clones, expanded in lesions, remained in scalp and blood during tofacitinib. Lesional scalp, notably in alopecia totalis/universalis, had clonality above that of normal scalp.

The treatment: oral pan-JAK inhibitor, 5-10 mg twice daily. The sample holds a few counts of this clone. Its specificity is unknown. The CDR3 length is 13 residues. V lost 3 bases to trimming and J lost 5 bases, with 14 bases between them. Germline CDR1 and CDR2: SQVTM and ANQGSEA. Extraction of RNA preceded its reverse transcription into cDNA, which served as the sequencing template. This table comes from immunoSEQ multiplex PCR, and its TCRdb copy is limited to in-frame clones, with some not included. Of 150,000 to 200,000 clones listed, 50% to 65% were seen once; the top ten hold 11%. The source of this sequence is a human donor with alopecia areata. The sample consisted of CD8+ T cells sorted from blood, taken at week 24, from a patient treated with tofacitinib. The V and J genes are TRBV29-1 and TRBJ2-7; D is possibly TRBD2 (5 bases). This chain's CDR3 is CSVDTGRIDEQYF. CDR3 coding DNA: TGCAGCGTTGATACGGGAAGGATCGACGAGCAGTACTTC.